The rows below give T cell receptor beta chains drawn from one sample of a study of Ad26.COV2.S vaccination and SARS-CoV-2 variants. The assay was immunoSEQ multiplex PCR, and TCRdb's table has in-frame clones only and misses some. This table holds about 280,000 clones, 80% to 90% found once. The specimen comprised peripheral blood, sampled in a trial of Ad26.COV2.S vaccine versus placebo. The receptors originated from a person aged 18-60 years who received the Ad26.COV2.S COVID-19 vaccine or a placebo. The CDR3 runs from the conserved cysteine through the conserved F or W. The D gene is left open where the match is weak.

TRBV21-1	TRBJ2-6	NA	CARTGAGANVLTF
TRBV19	TRBJ1-5	TRBD1	CASSAGQGANQPQHF
TRBV6-6	TRBJ1-1	NA	CASSGGTFMNTEAFF
TRBV13	TRBJ2-7	TRBD2	CASSGTSGTYEQYF
TRBV7-7	TRBJ2-3	NA	CASSPQGEGTDTQYF
TRBV30	TRBJ1-2	NA	CAWSVLGGARNGYTF
TRBV13	TRBJ2-2	NA	CASSPVAPNTGELFF
TRBV6-5	TRBJ2-1	NA	CASRGLGISYNEQFF
TRBV7-2	TRBJ1-1	NA	CASSVVRGNTEAFF
TRBV30	TRBJ2-5	NA	CAWSRTQETQYF
TRBV5-4	TRBJ2-7	NA	CASSFEGGRTYEQYF
TRBV7-6	TRBJ2-2	TRBD1	CASSLAGGTYTGELFF
TRBV24-1	TRBJ2-5	NA	CATSDARGRETQYF
TRBV15	TRBJ2-7	TRBD1	CATSNRDRKYEQYF
TRBV5-5	TRBJ2-2	NA	CASSPRRDGELFF
TRBV19	TRBJ2-2	TRBD1	CASSPYGTANTGELFF
TRBV25-1	TRBJ1-3	NA	CASSPLAGGVRAGNTIYF
TRBV7-8	TRBJ2-7	NA	CASSPPGRRLYEQYF
TRBV4-2	TRBJ2-1	NA	CASSERTTPISSYNEQFF
TRBV11-1	TRBJ2-2	NA	CASSQDRLNTGELFF
TRBV28	TRBJ1-2	NA	CASTAGKGYTF
TRBV18	TRBJ1-2	NA	CASSPADGNYGYTF
TRBV6-4	TRBJ1-6	NA	CASSRPSSYNSPLHF
TRBV6-6	TRBJ2-7	TRBD2	CASSSDGRSHEQYF
TRBV19	TRBJ2-5	NA	CASSWGRQETQYF
TRBV5-5	TRBJ2-7	NA	CASTSGPSGVLNYEQYF